This T cell receptor beta chain was found in a study of blood T cell repertoires in COVID-19. This CDR3 region has 16 residues. Germline assignment: CDR1 SGHRS and CDR2 YFSETQ. The J segment lost 7 bases and the V segment lost 0 bases, leaving 5 bases of the junction unmatched. This clone has a count of ten or more. TCRdb's copy holds only in-frame clones and misses some; the assay was immunoSEQ multiplex PCR. The table includes some 240,000 clones, approximately 81% detected once. The chain employs TRBV5-1 and TRBJ1-6, with TRBD1 matching over 9 bases. The sequencing input was PBMCs or T cells enriched from blood (not recorded which). The receptor was isolated from a woman aged 50 to 60 who had been exposed to COVID-19. For the CDR3, the DNA is TGCGCCAGCAGCTTGGACCGACAGGGGGTGAATTCACCCCTCCACTTT. Translated, it gives CASSLDRQGVNSPLHF.